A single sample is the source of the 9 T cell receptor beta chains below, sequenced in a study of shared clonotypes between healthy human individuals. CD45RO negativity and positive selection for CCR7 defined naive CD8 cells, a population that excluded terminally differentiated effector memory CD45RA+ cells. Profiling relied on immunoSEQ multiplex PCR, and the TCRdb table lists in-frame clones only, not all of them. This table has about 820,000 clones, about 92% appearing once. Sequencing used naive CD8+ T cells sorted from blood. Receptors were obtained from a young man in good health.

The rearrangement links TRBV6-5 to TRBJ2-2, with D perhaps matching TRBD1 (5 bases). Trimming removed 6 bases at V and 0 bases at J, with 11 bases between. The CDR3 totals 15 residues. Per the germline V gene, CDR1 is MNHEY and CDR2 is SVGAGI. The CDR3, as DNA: TGTGCCAGCAGGTACCAGGGCGCGAACACCGGGGAGCTGTTTTTT. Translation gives CASRYQGANTGELFF.

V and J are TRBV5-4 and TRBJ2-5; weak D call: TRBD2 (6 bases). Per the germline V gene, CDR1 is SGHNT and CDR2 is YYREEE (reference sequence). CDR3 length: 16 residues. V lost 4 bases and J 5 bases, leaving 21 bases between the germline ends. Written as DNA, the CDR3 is TGTGCCAGCAGCCCCGGTCCGGGGGAATGGGGGGAGACCCAGTACTTC. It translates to CASSPGPGEWGETQYF.

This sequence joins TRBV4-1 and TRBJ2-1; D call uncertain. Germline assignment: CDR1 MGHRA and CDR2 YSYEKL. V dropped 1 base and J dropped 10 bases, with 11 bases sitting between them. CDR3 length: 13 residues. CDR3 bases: TGCGCCAGCAGCCAAGTAAAGGGATCGGAGCAGTTCTTC. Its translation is CASSQVKGSEQFF.

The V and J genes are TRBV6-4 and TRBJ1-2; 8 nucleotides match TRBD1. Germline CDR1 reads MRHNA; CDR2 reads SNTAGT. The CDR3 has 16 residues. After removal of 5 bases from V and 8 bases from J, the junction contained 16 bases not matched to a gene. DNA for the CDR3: TGTGCCAGCAGTCCCGAGTGGACAGGGCTAATGGACGGCTACACCTTC. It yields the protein CASSPEWTGLMDGYTF.

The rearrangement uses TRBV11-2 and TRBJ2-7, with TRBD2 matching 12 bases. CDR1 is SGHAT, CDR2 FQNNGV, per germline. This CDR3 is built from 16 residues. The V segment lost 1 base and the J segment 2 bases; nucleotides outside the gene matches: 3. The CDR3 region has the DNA TGTGCCAGCAGCTTAGGTCTAGCGGGAGGGACCTACGAGCAGTACTTC. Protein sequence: CASSLGLAGGTYEQYF.

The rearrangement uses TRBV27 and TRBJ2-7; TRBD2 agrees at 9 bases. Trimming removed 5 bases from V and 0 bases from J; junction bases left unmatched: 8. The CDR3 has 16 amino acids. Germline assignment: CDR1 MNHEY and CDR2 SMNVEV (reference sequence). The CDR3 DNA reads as TGTGCCAGCAGTCTCCTCCGCGGGAGGGCCTCCTACGAGCAGTACTTC. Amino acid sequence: CASSLLRGRASYEQYF.

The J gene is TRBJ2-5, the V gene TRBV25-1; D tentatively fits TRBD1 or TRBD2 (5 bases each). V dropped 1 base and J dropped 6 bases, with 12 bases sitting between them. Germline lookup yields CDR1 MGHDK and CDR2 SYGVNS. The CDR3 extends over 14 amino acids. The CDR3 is CASSEWGTAQTQYF. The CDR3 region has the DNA TGTGCCAGCAGTGAATGGGGGACGGCTCAGACCCAGTACTTC.

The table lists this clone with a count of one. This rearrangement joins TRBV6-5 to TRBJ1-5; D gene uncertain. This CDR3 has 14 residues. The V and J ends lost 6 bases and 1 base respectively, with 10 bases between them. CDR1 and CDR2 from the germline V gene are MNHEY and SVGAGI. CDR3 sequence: CASRNGDSNQPQHF. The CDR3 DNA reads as TGTGCCAGCAGAAACGGCGACAGCAATCAGCCCCAGCATTTT.

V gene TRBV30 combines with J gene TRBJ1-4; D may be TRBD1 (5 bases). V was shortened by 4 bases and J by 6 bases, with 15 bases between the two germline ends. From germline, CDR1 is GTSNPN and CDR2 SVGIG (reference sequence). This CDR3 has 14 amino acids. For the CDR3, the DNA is TGTGCCTGGAATTCAGGACACGCGCATGAAAAACTGTTTTTT. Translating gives CAWNSGHAHEKLFF.